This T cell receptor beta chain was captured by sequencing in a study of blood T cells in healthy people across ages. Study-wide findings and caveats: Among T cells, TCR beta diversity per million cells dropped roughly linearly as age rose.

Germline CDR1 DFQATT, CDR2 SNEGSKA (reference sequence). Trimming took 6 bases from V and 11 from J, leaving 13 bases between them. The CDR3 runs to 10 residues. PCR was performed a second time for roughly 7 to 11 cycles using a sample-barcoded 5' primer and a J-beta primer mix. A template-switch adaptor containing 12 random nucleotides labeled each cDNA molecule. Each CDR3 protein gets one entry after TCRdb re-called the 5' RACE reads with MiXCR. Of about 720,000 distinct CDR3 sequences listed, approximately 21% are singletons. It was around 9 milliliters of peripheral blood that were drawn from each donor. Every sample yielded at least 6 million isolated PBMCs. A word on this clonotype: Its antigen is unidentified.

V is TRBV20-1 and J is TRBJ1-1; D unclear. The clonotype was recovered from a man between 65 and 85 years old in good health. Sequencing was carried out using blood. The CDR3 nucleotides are TGCAGTGCCAGTCCTCCGGCGGCTTTCTTT. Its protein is CSASPPAAFF.